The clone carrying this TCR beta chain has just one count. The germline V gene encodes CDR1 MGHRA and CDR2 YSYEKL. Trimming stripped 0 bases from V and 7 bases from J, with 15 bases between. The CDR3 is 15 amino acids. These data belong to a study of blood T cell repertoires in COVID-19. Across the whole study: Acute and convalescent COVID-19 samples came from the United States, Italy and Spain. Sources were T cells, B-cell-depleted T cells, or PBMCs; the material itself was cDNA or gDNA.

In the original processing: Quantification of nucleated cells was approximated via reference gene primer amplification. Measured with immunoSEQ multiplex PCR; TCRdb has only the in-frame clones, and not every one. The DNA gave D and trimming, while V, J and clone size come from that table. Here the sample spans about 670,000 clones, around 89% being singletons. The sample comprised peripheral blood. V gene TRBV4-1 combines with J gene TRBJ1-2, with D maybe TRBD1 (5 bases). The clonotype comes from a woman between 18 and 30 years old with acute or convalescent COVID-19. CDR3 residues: CASSQDISGQAGYTF. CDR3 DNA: TGCGCCAGCAGCCAAGATATATCAGGGCAGGCTGGCTACACCTTC.